This T cell receptor (beta chain) was recovered during a study of graft-versus-host responses after intestinal transplantation. The overall study: Recipients had transplants, and these were multivisceral, liver-intestinal, or isolated intestinal. Each recipient received anti-thymocyte globulin induction, then tacrolimus and steroids for approximately three years. Findings and caveats of the study: Early post-transplant HvG declines were associated with peak circulating GvH clone levels. Analysis identified GvH clones in recipient marrow, with some appearing first in ileum or blood.

Germline-derived CDR1 and CDR2 are SGDLS and YYNGEE. This CDR3 region has 14 residues. V was trimmed by 3 bases and J by 3 bases, leaving 13 bases between them. Data came from immunoSEQ multiplex PCR; TCRdb stores just in-frame clones and leaves some out. The sample yields tens of thousands of clones, more than 70% seen once. Remarks on this clone: Its antigen is unknown.

V gene TRBV9 combines with J gene TRBJ2-7; the D gene is possibly TRBD2 (5 bases). This TCR came from a human donor who received an intestinal transplant. The sample here was unstimulated CD8+ T cells sorted from spleen or lymph node cells, taken before intestinal transplant. For the CDR3, the DNA is TGTGCCAGCAGCGCCTCTCCGGGAATCTACGAGCAGTACTTC. Its translation: CASSASPGIYEQYF.